This TCR beta chain came from a study of blood T cell repertoires in COVID-19. Per the original methods: Reference gene primer amplification in the assay estimated nucleated cell counts. The protocol was immunoSEQ multiplex PCR, while the TCRdb copy is restricted to in-frame clones and leaves out a portion. The V and J calls and clone size come from that table; D and trimming were worked out from the DNA. The data show 150,000 to 200,000 clones, around 81% seen once. J lost 2 bases, V lost 9 bases, and 7 bases had no gene match. The CDR3 covers 14 residues. CDR1 is SGHTA and CDR2 is FQGNSA in the germline V gene.

The TCR originated in a man between 65 and 79 years old with active or convalescent COVID-19. V gene TRBV7-2 combines with J gene TRBJ2-1; 7 bases fit TRBD1. Specimen: peripheral blood. The DNA of the CDR3 is TGTGCCAGTAGGACAGGACAGGCCTACAATGAGCAGTTCTTC. It translates to CASRTGQAYNEQFF. Full variable domain (rest looked up from reference TRBV7-2 and TRBJ2-1): GAGVSQSPSNKVTEKGKDVELRCDPISGHTALYWYRQSLGQGLEFLIYFQGNSAPDKSGLPSDRFSAERTGGSVSTLTIQRTQQEDSAVYLCASRTGQAYNEQFFGPGTRLTVL.